Shown below are 8 T cell receptor beta chains from a single sample sequenced in a study of shared clonotypes between healthy human individuals. Only in-frame clones appear in the TCRdb table, and some are missing; sequencing was by immunoSEQ multiplex PCR. Found here are roughly 490,000 clones, roughly four fifths of them singletons; the top ten hold 10% to 15%. Material for sequencing was PBMCs. The receptors originated from a middle-aged woman in good health. Some clones in this sample may be carry-over from other donors' samples.

Comment on this clone: This CDR3 is also generated by other DNA sequences in the sample. V gene TRBV19 combines with J gene TRBJ2-3, with a tentative D call TRBD2 (5 bases). The germline V gene encodes CDR1 LNHDA and CDR2 SQIVND (reference sequence). The CDR3 totals 14 residues. The ends were cut back, 1 base at V and 1 base at J, with 6 bases in the middle. The CDR3 is CASSIGGGTDTQYF. Written as DNA, the CDR3 is TGTGCCAGTAGTATAGGGGGAGGCACAGATACGCAGTATTTT.

As for this clone: This same CDR3 is encoded by further DNA sequences in the sample. The V gene is TRBV18, the J gene TRBJ1-5, with 11 bases that match TRBD1. V shed 3 bases, J shed 4 bases, and the junction held 2 bases outside the gene matches. The V gene's germline CDR1 is KGHSH and CDR2 LQKENI. The CDR3 is made up of 15 amino acids. CDR3 DNA: TGTGCCAGCTCACCCGGGACAGGGGGTAATCAGCCCCAGCATTTT. This translates into CASSPGTGGNQPQHF.

V and J are TRBV25-1 and TRBJ2-1, with 10 bases fitting TRBD2. The CDR3 is 15 amino acids. CDR1 and CDR2 (germline): MGHDK, SYGVNS. V was pared by 4 bases and J by 2 bases, with 2 bases of the junction left unmatched. CDR3 nucleotides: TGTGCCAGCAGTGCTAGCGGGGGTACCTACAATGAGCAGTTCTTC. It is translated as CASSASGGTYNEQFF.

The rearrangement uses TRBV7-9 and TRBJ2-7, with D perhaps TRBD2 (6 bases). V was pared by 3 bases and J by 0 bases, with 12 bases between. Germline assignment: CDR1 SEHNR and CDR2 FQNEAQ (reference sequence). The CDR3 has 15 amino acids. The CDR3 region is CASSLWEVSSYEQYF. CDR3 nucleotides: TGTGCCAGCAGCTTGTGGGAGGTGAGCTCCTACGAGCAGTACTTC.

CDR3 loop: CASSQVDEQFF. The CDR3 nucleotides read TGTGCCAGCAGCCAAGTAGATGAGCAGTTCTTC. The J gene is TRBJ2-1, the V gene TRBV7-9; unclear D gene. Trimming shortened V by 5 bases and J by 8 bases, and 7 bases separated the two germline ends. This CDR3 spans 11 amino acids. Germline V gene data show CDR1 as SEHNR and CDR2 as FQNEAQ (reference sequence).

The chain employs TRBV9 and TRBJ2-7; 8 bases fit TRBD2. CDR3 length: 15 residues. The J segment lost 5 bases and the V segment lost 0 bases, leaving 7 bases of the junction unmatched. The germline V gene encodes CDR1 SGDLS and CDR2 YYNGEE. The CDR3 region is CASSVAGTGGHEQYF. CDR3 nucleotide sequence: TGTGCCAGCAGCGTAGCCGGGACGGGAGGGCACGAGCAGTACTTC.

The chain has TRBV5-8 and TRBJ1-3, with 7 bases matching TRBD1. V dropped 1 base and J dropped 0; count of bases not matched to a gene: 10. Germline V gives CDR1 SGHTS, CDR2 YDEGEE. The CDR3 contains 18 residues. The CDR3 loop reads CASSLLPGQRHSGNTIYF. In DNA form, the CDR3 reads TGTGCCAGCAGCTTGCTACCGGGACAGCGACACTCTGGAAACACCATATATTTT.

The J gene is TRBJ2-5, the V gene TRBV6-5; no clear D gene. The DNA end favors TRBJ2-7, so the J call may be wrong. CDR3 size: 14 residues. CDR1 is MNHEY and CDR2 is SVGAGI in the germline V gene. The CDR3 nucleotides read TGTGCCAGCAGTTCCATTATGGGAACCTACGAGCAGTACTTC. Amino acid sequence: CASSSIMGTYEQYF.